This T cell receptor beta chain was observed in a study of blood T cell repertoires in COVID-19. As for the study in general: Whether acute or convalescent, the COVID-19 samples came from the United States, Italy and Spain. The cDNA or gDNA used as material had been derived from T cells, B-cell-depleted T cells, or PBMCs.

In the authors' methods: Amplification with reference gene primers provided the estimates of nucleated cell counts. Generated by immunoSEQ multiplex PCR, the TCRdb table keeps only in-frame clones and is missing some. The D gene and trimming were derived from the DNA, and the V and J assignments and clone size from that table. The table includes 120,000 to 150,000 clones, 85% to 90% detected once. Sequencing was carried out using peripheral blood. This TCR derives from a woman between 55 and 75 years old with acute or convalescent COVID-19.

CDR3 coding DNA: TGTGCCAGCAGCTTTTTCGGGGGCAATGAGCAGTTCTTC. It codes for CASSFFGGNEQFF. The V call is TRBV5-6, the J call TRBJ2-1, with D perhaps TRBD2 (6 bases). Trimming cost V 2 bases and J 6 bases, with 9 bases left between them. In germline, CDR1 is SGHDT, CDR2 YYEEEE. The CDR3 is made up of 13 amino acids.